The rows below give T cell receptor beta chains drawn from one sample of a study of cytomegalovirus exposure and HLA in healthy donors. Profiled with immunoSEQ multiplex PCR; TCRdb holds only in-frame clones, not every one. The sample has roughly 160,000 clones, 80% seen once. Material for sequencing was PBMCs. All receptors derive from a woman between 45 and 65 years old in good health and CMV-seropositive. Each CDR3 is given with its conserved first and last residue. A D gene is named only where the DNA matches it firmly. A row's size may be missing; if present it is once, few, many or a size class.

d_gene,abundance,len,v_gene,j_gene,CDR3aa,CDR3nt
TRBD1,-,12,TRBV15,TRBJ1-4,CATTTGYEKLFF,TGTGCCACCACGACAGGGTATGAAAAACTGTTTTTT
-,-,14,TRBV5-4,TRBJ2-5,CASSIPTSQETQYF,TGTGCCAGCAGCATCCCCACATCACAAGAGACCCAGTACTTC
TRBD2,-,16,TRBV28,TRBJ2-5,CASSLVSGGASETQYF,TGTGCCAGCAGTTTAGTCAGCGGGGGGGCCAGTGAGACCCAGTACTTC
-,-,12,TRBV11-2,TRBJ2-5,CASSLAGETQYF,TGTGCCAGCAGCTTAGCGGGAGAGACCCAGTACTTC
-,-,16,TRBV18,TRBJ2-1,CASSPPYEVPYNEQFF,TGTGCCAGCTCACCTCCCTATGAGGTGCCCTACAATGAGCAGTTCTTC
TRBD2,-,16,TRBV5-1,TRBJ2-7,CASSLGLAGGPDEQYF,TGCGCCAGCAGCTTGGGACTAGCGGGAGGTCCCGACGAGCAGTACTTC
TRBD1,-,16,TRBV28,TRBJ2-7,CASGLRQGFVAYEQYF,TGTGCCAGCGGCCTCCGACAGGGCTTTGTTGCCTACGAGCAGTACTTC
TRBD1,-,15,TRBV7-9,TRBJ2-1,CASSTNRDSYNEQFF,TGTGCCAGCAGCACAAACCGGGACAGTTACAATGAGCAGTTCTTC
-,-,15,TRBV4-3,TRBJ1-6,CASSLEAGASSPLHF,TGCGCCAGCAGCCTTGAGGCGGGGGCGAGTTCACCCCTCCACTTT
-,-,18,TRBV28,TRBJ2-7,CASSRTPPRRVKGYEQYF,TGTGCCAGCAGCCGCACTCCCCCCCGCAGGGTAAAAGGATACGAGCAGTACTTC
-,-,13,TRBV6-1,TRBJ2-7,CASSEQRSYEQYF,TGTGCCAGCAGTGAACAACGCAGTTACGAGCAGTACTTC
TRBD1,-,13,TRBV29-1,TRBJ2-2,CSGGQGETGELFF,TGCAGCGGCGGACAGGGAGAGACCGGGGAGCTGTTTTTT
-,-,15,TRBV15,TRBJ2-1,CATSRSREVVDEQFF,TGTGCCACCAGCAGATCCAGGGAGGTCGTCGATGAGCAGTTCTTC
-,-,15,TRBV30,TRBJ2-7,CAWSGGAGTSSGEYF,TGTGCCTGGAGTGGGGGCGCCGGGACTTCTAGTGGGGAGTACTTC
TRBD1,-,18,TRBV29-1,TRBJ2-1,CSVSLRARQGGPYNEQFF,TGCAGCGTCTCGCTTAGGGCTCGACAGGGGGGACCTTACAATGAGCAGTTCTTC
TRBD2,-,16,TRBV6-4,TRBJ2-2,CASSVSAGGAVGELFF,TGTGCCAGCAGTGTATCAGCGGGAGGGGCCGTCGGGGAGCTGTTTTTT
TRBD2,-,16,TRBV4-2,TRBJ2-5,CASSPTEASGQETQYF,TGTGCCAGCAGCCCCACGGAGGCTAGCGGGCAAGAGACCCAGTACTTC
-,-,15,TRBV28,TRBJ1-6,CASSLSYNRESPLHF,TGTGCCAGCAGTTTGAGTTATAACAGGGAATCACCCCTCCACTTT
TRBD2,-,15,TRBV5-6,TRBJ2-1,CASSFGTRLYNEQFF,TGTGCCAGCAGCTTCGGGACTAGACTCTACAATGAGCAGTTCTTC
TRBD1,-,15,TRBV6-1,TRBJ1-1,CASIRAGTANTEAFF,TGTGCCAGCATTCGTGCTGGGACAGCGAACACTGAAGCTTTCTTT
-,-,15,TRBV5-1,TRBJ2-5,CASSLSAGDEETQYF,TGCGCCAGCAGCTTGTCGGCAGGGGATGAAGAGACCCAGTACTTC
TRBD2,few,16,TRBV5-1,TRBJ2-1,CASSSLAGRSYNEQFF,TGCGCCAGCAGCTCGCTAGCGGGAAGGTCCTACAATGAGCAGTTCTTC
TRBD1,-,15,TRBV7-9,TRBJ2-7,CASSVGTGGRYEQYF,TGTGCCAGCAGCGTCGGGACAGGGGGTCGCTACGAGCAGTACTTC